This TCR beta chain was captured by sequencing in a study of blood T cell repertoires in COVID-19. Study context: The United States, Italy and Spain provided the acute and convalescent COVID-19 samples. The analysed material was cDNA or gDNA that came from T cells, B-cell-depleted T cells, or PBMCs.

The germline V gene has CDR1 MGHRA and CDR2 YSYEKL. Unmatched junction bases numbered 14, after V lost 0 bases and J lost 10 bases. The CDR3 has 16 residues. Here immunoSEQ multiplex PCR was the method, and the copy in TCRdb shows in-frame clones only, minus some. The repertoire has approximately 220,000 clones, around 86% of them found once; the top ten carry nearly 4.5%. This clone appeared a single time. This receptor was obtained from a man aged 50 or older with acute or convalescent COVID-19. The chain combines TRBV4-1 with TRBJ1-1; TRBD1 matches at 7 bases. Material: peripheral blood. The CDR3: CASSQDHREGAWGAFF. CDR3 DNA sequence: TGCGCCAGCAGCCAAGATCATCGTGAGGGGGCGTGGGGAGCTTTCTTT.